This TCR beta chain was documented in a study of blood T cell repertoires in COVID-19. About the research overall: The cDNA or gDNA used as material had been derived from T cells, B-cell-depleted T cells, or PBMCs.

The protocol was immunoSEQ multiplex PCR, while the TCRdb copy is restricted to in-frame clones and leaves out a portion. Among more than 70,000 clones listed, about 82% were seen once. The CDR3 totals 16 residues. The ends were cut back, 4 bases at V and 0 bases at J, with 13 bases in the middle. CDR1 is SGHRS and CDR2 is YFSETQ in the germline V gene. V and J are TRBV5-1 and TRBJ2-2; D may be TRBD1 (6 bases). What was sequenced was peripheral blood. This TCR was recovered from an elderly woman with active or convalescent COVID-19. CDR3 in DNA: TGCGCCAGCAGCGCACAGGGCCCCGCGAACACCGGGGAGCTGTTTTTT. Translation gives CASSAQGPANTGELFF.